This T cell receptor (beta chain) comes out of a study of neoadjuvant anti-PD-1 for oral cavity cancer. Study as a whole: Patients without progression got a fourth dose around day 43. Study findings and constraints: Only a few patients per response group were TCR-analyzed; validation needed.

Comment on this clone: Its specificity is unknown.

Survey sequencing of tumors mostly used roughly 4.8 ug DNA, two replicates. The data were produced by immunoSEQ multiplex PCR, yet TCRdb's version contains in-frame clones alone and is incomplete. The sample shows 7,200 or so clones, 50% to 60% of them seen only once. The CDR3 sequence is 17 residues long. V shed 3 bases, J shed 0 bases, and the junction held 5 bases outside the gene matches. Germline loops: CDR1 SGHTA, CDR2 FQGNSA. The clonotype comes from a person between 35 and 79 years old with oral cavity squamous cell carcinoma. This specimen consisted of tumor tissue, obtained before nivolumab (anti-PD-1) treatment. The gene calls are TRBV7-2 and TRBJ2-7; 13 bases map to TRBD2. For the CDR3, the DNA is TGTGCCAGCAGCTTTCGGACTAGCGGGAGAACCTCCTACGAGCAGTACTTC. This sequence encodes CASSFRTSGRTSYEQYF. Together with reference TRBV7-2 and TRBJ2-7, the CDR3 gives the full variable domain: GAGVSQSPSNKVTEKGKDVELRCDPISGHTALYWYRQSLGQGLEFLIYFQGNSAPDKSGLPSDRFSAERTGGSVSTLTIQRTQQEDSAVYLCASSFRTSGRTSYEQYFGPGTRLTVT.